This T cell receptor (beta chain) was documented in a study of control samples from healthy donors and cancer patients. Looked up from germline, CDR1 is PRHDT and CDR2 is FYEKMQ (reference sequence). V gave up 0 bases and J gave up 13 bases, with 10 bases separating them. CDR3 length equals 12 residues. Produced via immunoSEQ multiplex PCR; TCRdb's table is partial and in-frame only. The data hold under 150,000 clones, with 85% to 95% observed a single time. The receptor's source is a man aged 50-60 years with head and neck cancer. This chain connects TRBV13 to TRBJ2-1; no clear D gene. The specimen sequenced was PBMCs. This chain's CDR3 is CASSLGRGFQFF. Here the CDR3 DNA reads TGTGCCAGCAGCTTAGGCCGAGGATTCCAGTTCTTC.